Shown below are 11 T cell receptor beta chains from a single sample sequenced in a study of T cells expressing NK-cell markers. TCRdb derives one entry per CDR3 protein from the 5' RACE reads, leaving out DNA. Recorded for this sample: about 160,000 distinct CDR3 sequences. The source material was blood T cells: a sorted CD56 or NKG2C T cell subset, CD4+ or CD8+ T cells, or bulk PBMC T cells (not recorded which). All receptors come from a woman between 18 and 70 years old in good health.

The genes are TRBV7-9 and TRBJ2-1; TCRdb picks TRBD2, but there is no DNA to check that call. The CDR3 is made up of 18 amino acids. Germline lookup yields CDR1 SEHNR and CDR2 FQNEAQ (reference sequence). The CDR3 spells CASSSPGLAELYNSEQFF. Combining the CDR3 with reference TRBV7-9 and TRBJ2-1 gives the whole variable domain DTGVSQNPRHKITKRGQNVTFRCDPISEHNRLYWYRQTLGQGPEFLTYFQNEAQLEKSRLLSDRFSAERPKGSFSTLEIQRTEQGDSAMYLCASSSPGLAELYNSEQFFGPGTRLTVL.

This rearrangement joins TRBV5-1 to TRBJ1-6. Germline V gene sequence: CDR1 SGHRS, CDR2 YFSETQ. The CDR3 has 15 residues. The CDR3 reads CASSLRTVVNSPLHF.

V usage is TRBV4-1 and J usage is TRBJ2-7. CDR3 length: 13 amino acids. Per germline, CDR1 MGHRA and CDR2 YSYEKL. This CDR3 is CASSQAPSYEQYF.

The V and J genes are TRBV3-1 and TRBJ2-5; TCRdb indicates TRBD2, and absent DNA this call remains unverified. From germline, CDR1 is LGHDT and CDR2 YNNKEL (reference sequence). The CDR3 runs 15 residues. The CDR3 sequence is CASSQNGRGLETQYF.

The chain carries TRBV5-1 and TRBJ2-3. This CDR3 region has 15 residues. The germline V gene has CDR1 SGHRS and CDR2 YFSETQ. The CDR3 sequence is CASSLDPAGLDTQYF.

The J gene is TRBJ1-2, the V gene TRBV6-1. CDR3 length equals 15 residues. The germline CDR1 and CDR2 sequences are MNHNS and SASEGT. The CDR3 reads CASSEVGGDVYGYTF.

The V gene is TRBV12-3 or TRBV12-4, the J gene TRBJ1-2; the TCRdb call, TRBD1, lacks DNA for checking. The CDR3 spans 11 residues. CDR3 protein: CASRDIGGYTF.

This chain connects TRBV7-9 to TRBJ2-1; as DNA is missing, the TRBD1 call by TCRdb cannot be tested. The length of the CDR3 is 14 residues. The germline gives CDR1 SEHNR, CDR2 FQNEAQ (reference sequence). CDR3 in amino acids: CASSFGQGYNEQFF.

This sequence joins TRBV5-4 and TRBJ2-1; TCRdb reports TRBD1, a call that lacks DNA to check it against. The CDR3 loop spans 16 amino acids. Germline CDR1 reads SGHNT; CDR2 reads YYREEE (reference sequence). CDR3 protein: CASSTAGQGSYNEQFF.

J is TRBJ2-1 and V is TRBV5-5. Germline V gene data show CDR1 as SGHKS and CDR2 as YYEKEE (reference sequence). This CDR3 contains 13 residues. CDR3 loop: CASSLQRHNEQFF.

The V call is TRBV27, the J call TRBJ2-1; TCRdb gives TRBD1 as the D gene, but with no DNA this cannot be confirmed. The CDR3 has 16 amino acids. Looked up from germline, CDR1 is MNHEY and CDR2 is SMNVEV (reference sequence). The CDR3 region is CASSLRGRWTGDEQFF.